This T cell receptor (beta chain) was recovered during a study of blood T cells in healthy people across ages. The germline V gene has CDR1 SGHRS and CDR2 YFSETQ. V shed 4 bases and J 1 base; nucleotides not matched to a gene: 3. The CDR3 is made up of 14 amino acids. On this clonotype: Its specificity is unknown.

Healthy individuals of Caucasian origin from Russia, aged about 6 to 90, served as donors. Study conclusions and caveats: As age increased, TCR beta diversity per million T cells fell in a roughly linear fashion. Donors of long life had a larger count of naive CD4+ cells and greater diversity than aged donors. The percentage of naive T cells correlated strongly with TCR beta diversity.

Through a sample-barcoded 5' primer and a J-beta primer mix, a second PCR was run for about 6 to 12 cycles. TCRdb passed the 5' RACE reads through MiXCR, listing each CDR3 protein once. There are roughly 1.7 million distinct CDR3 sequences in the sample; about 35% occur only once, and 10% to 12% lies in the top ten. The sequence was collected from a woman aged 25 to 39 in good health. The rearrangement uses TRBV5-1 and TRBJ2-5; 8 bases are shared with TRBD1. Sequencing was carried out using blood. CDR3: CASSVDRVQETQYF. For the CDR3, the DNA is TGCGCCAGCAGCGTGGACAGGGTCCAAGAGACCCAGTACTTC.